These 30 T cell receptor beta chains were all obtained from the same sample, sequenced in a study of OX40 agonist ivuxolimab in advanced cancers. Some clones are missing from TCRdb's copy, which holds only in-frame ones; the method was immunoSEQ multiplex PCR. The top ten hold 0.81% of the sample, which has approximately 110,000 clones, 80% to 95% seen once. The sample here was CD4+ or CD8+ T cells sorted from blood, taken in a trial of the OX40 agonist ivuxolimab. All receptors derive from an adult with an advanced solid tumor such as melanoma, head and neck, liver or kidney cancer.

This chain connects TRBV5-1 to TRBJ1-2; D is uncertain. CDR1 is SGHRS and CDR2 is YFSETQ in the germline V gene. Trimming pared 0 bases from V and 6 bases from J, leaving 9 bases between. CDR3 length: 13 amino acids. CDR3 DNA: TGCGCCAGCAGCTTGGGACAAGGACATGGCTACACCTTC. Translation gives CASSLGQGHGYTF.

The chain carries TRBV30 and TRBJ2-1; 7 bases map to TRBD1. Germline CDR1 reads GTSNPN; CDR2 reads SVGIG (reference sequence). This CDR3 comprises 19 residues. With 3 bases clipped from V and 1 base from J, the junction kept 18 bases outside the gene matches. Here the CDR3 DNA reads TGTGCCTGGAGAGGGGGTGGACAGGCCCGTAAGTGGTCCTACAATGAGCAGTTCTTC. It is translated as CAWRGGGQARKWSYNEQFF.

This clone came up once. The chain combines TRBV14 with TRBJ2-1; the D is unclear. The CDR3 runs 13 residues. CDR1 and CDR2 (germline): SGHDN, FVKESK. Trimming removed 4 bases at V and 7 bases at J, with 11 bases between. The CDR3 is CASSPLNGNEQFF. The CDR3 nucleotides read TGTGCCAGCAGCCCCTTAAACGGGAATGAGCAGTTCTTC.

The chain is built from TRBV6-5 and TRBJ2-4, with D perhaps matching TRBD2 (5 bases). Trimming removed 5 bases at V and 0 bases at J, with 11 bases between. Germline CDR1 MNHEY, CDR2 SVGAGI. This CDR3 comprises 15 residues. CDR3 amino acids: CASSPERLAKNIQYF. DNA for the CDR3: TGTGCCAGCAGTCCCGAGCGGTTAGCCAAAAACATTCAGTACTTC.

This clone appeared once. The rearrangement uses TRBV5-1 and TRBJ1-2, with unresolved D. Germline lookup yields CDR1 SGHRS and CDR2 YFSETQ. Deletions cut 0 bases from V and 0 bases from J, with 9 bases between. The CDR3 totals 15 residues. The CDR3 sequence: CASSLESGANYGYTF. As DNA, the CDR3 is TGCGCCAGCAGCTTGGAGTCAGGAGCTAACTATGGCTACACCTTC.

The chain recombines TRBV5-1 with TRBJ1-1; the match to TRBD1 covers 7 bases. Per the germline V gene, CDR1 is SGHRS and CDR2 is YFSETQ. CDR3 length equals 14 residues. Trimming removed 4 bases from V and 3 bases from J; junction bases left unmatched: 6. CDR3 amino acids: CASSHKTGHTEAFF. CDR3 in DNA: TGCGCCAGCAGCCATAAGACAGGGCACACTGAAGCTTTCTTT.

This chain uses TRBV6-5 with TRBJ2-3; the D gene is possibly TRBD2 (6 bases). This CDR3 comprises 16 residues. The V end lost 0 bases, the J end lost 0 bases, and 10 bases lay between the germline ends. CDR1 is MNHEY and CDR2 is SVGAGI in the germline V gene. This chain's CDR3 is CASSYSGGASTDTQYF. The CDR3 DNA reads TGTGCCAGCAGTTACTCGGGGGGAGCTAGCACAGATACGCAGTATTTT.

This clone occurred a few times. The CDR3 nucleotides read TGCAGCGTTGATCACAGGGGAGGGACTGAAGCTTTCTTT. Its protein product is CSVDHRGGTEAFF. The J gene is TRBJ1-1, the V gene TRBV29-1, with TRBD1 matching over 7 bases. V shed 3 bases and J 5 bases; nucleotides not matched to a gene: 6. Per germline, CDR1 SQVTM and CDR2 ANQGSEA. This CDR3 contains 13 residues. Drawing the rest from reference TRBV29-1 and TRBJ1-1, the complete variable domain is SAVISQKPSRDICQRGTSLTIQCQVDSQVTMMFWYRQQPGQSLTLIATANQGSEATYESGFVIDKFPISRPNLTFSTLTVSNMSPEDSSIYLCSVDHRGGTEAFFGQGTRLTVV.

The V call is TRBV18, the J call TRBJ2-5; TRBD1 matches 9 bases. Trimming removed 3 bases from V and 4 bases from J; junction bases left unmatched: 3. The CDR3 consists of 14 residues. Germline V gives CDR1 KGHSH, CDR2 LQKENI. The CDR3 bases are TGTGCCAGCTCACCCGGGACAGGGCCAGAGACCCAGTACTTC. Protein: CASSPGTGPETQYF.

The chain recombines TRBV15 with TRBJ1-1; possible D gene TRBD1, 5 bases. Trimming shortened V by 2 bases and J by 8 bases, and 18 bases separated the two germline ends. This CDR3 contains 15 residues. Germline V lookup: CDR1 LNHNV, CDR2 YYDKDF (reference sequence). The CDR3 reads CATSRRGGPWREAFF. The CDR3 nucleotides read TGTGCCACCAGCAGACGGGGCGGCCCTTGGAGAGAAGCTTTCTTT.

The V call is TRBV27, the J call TRBJ1-1, with TRBD1 matching over 7 bases. The CDR3 is 13 amino acids. The trim removed 7 bases at V and 5 bases at J, leaving 7 bases unmatched. Germline values: CDR1 MNHEY, CDR2 SMNVEV (reference sequence). As DNA, the CDR3 is TGTGCCAGCACCGGGACAGACGGGACTGAAGCTTTCTTT. This codes for CASTGTDGTEAFF.

The chain has TRBV19 and TRBJ2-5, with TRBD1 as a possible D gene (6 bases). The germline V and J ends were trimmed by 6 bases and 2 bases, with 10 bases remaining between them. The CDR3 consists of 13 residues. Germline CDR1 and CDR2: LNHDA and SQIVND (reference sequence). CDR3 in DNA: TGTGCCAGTAGGGAACAGGGACAAGAGACCCAGTACTTC. Its translation: CASREQGQETQYF.

The CDR3 region is CASSDSGSTYNEQFF. The DNA for the CDR3 is TGTGCCAGCAGCGATAGCGGGAGTACCTACAATGAGCAGTTCTTC. The chain uses TRBV9 and TRBJ2-1, with 9 bases lining up with TRBD2. CDR3 length: 15 residues. J was trimmed by 2 bases and V by 3 bases; bases with no gene match: 3. Germline-derived CDR1 and CDR2 are SGDLS and YYNGEE.

A remark on this clone: This CDR3 is also generated by other DNA sequences in the sample. The V call is TRBV11-3, the J call TRBJ1-1; a weak D match, TRBD1 (6 bases). The CDR3 spans 14 residues. The V gene lost 6 bases and the J gene lost 1 base, with 12 bases spanning the gap. The V gene's germline CDR1 is SGHNT and CDR2 YENEEA. Here the CDR3 reads CASSLGQSNTEAFF. DNA for the CDR3: TGTGCCAGCAGTTTGGGACAATCGAACACTGAAGCTTTCTTT.

The gene calls are TRBV6-6 and TRBJ2-1, with 9 nucleotides matching TRBD1. Germline CDR1 is MNHNY and CDR2 is SVGAGI (reference sequence). This CDR3 region has 15 residues. J was trimmed by 7 bases and V by 9 bases; bases with no gene match: 13. The CDR3 region is CASRPTGQGGNEQFF. For the CDR3, the DNA is TGTGCCAGTCGACCAACGGGACAGGGTGGGAATGAGCAGTTCTTC.

The V call is TRBV15, the J call TRBJ2-1; D is perhaps TRBD2 (5 bases). V shed 6 bases and J shed 0 bases, with 12 bases lying between them. CDR1 is LNHNV and CDR2 is YYDKDF in the germline V gene (reference sequence). This CDR3 is built from 15 residues. CDR3 nucleotide sequence: TGTGCCACCAGAAAGGAGGCGGTCTCCTACAATGAGCAGTTCTTC. Residues: CATRKEAVSYNEQFF.

This sequence joins TRBV5-4 and TRBJ1-5; D is unclear. V gave up 0 bases and J gave up 5 bases, with 3 bases separating them. Germline V CDR1 and CDR2: SGHNT, YYREEE (reference sequence). The CDR3 runs to 12 residues. The DNA for the CDR3 is TGTGCCAGCAGCTTGGGGGATCAGCCCCAGCATTTT. Translation gives CASSLGDQPQHF.

The chain links TRBV6-1 to TRBJ1-2; the match to TRBD1 covers 9 bases. The germline V gene encodes CDR1 MNHNS and CDR2 SASEGT. Trimming took 6 bases from V and 8 from J; bases not matched to a gene: 10. The CDR3 loop spans 14 amino acids. The CDR3 DNA is TGTGCCAGCAGCCCGGACAGGGGCCTGCTGGGCTACACCTTC. Amino acids: CASSPDRGLLGYTF.

Comments on this clone: Different DNA sequences within this sample yield the same CDR3. The genes are TRBV2 and TRBJ2-1; 12 positions match TRBD2. J was trimmed by 9 bases and V by 4 bases; bases with no gene match: 1. The germline V gene encodes CDR1 SNHLY and CDR2 FYNNEI. The length of the CDR3 is 13 residues. The CDR3 coding sequence is TGTGCCAGCAGTGGGACTAGCGGGATTGAGCAGTTCTTC. Residues: CASSGTSGIEQFF.

V usage is TRBV19 and J usage is TRBJ2-3, with D perhaps being TRBD1 or TRBD2 (5 bases each). Germline CDR1 and CDR2: LNHDA and SQIVND (reference sequence). The CDR3 runs to 15 residues. V gave up 5 bases and J gave up 6 bases, with 18 bases separating them. CDR3: CASSGRETYSDTQYF. Written as DNA, the CDR3 is TGTGCCAGTAGTGGCAGGGAGACTTATTCCGATACGCAGTATTTT.

The V gene is TRBV28, the J gene TRBJ2-7; perhaps TRBD2 as D (5 bases). V was shortened by 7 bases and J by 2 bases, with 12 bases between the two germline ends. The CDR3 length is 13 residues. Germline-derived CDR1 and CDR2 are MDHEN and SYDVKM. CDR3 residues: CASIYRGAYEQYF. The CDR3 nucleotides are TGTGCCAGCATCTACCGGGGAGCCTACGAGCAGTACTTC.

J is TRBJ2-7 and V is TRBV6-1, with TRBD2 matching over 12 bases. In germline, CDR1 is MNHNS, CDR2 SASEGT. The CDR3 extends over 16 amino acids. The V segment lost 4 bases and the J segment 1 base; nucleotides outside the gene matches: 5. The CDR3 protein is CASSGLAGVGSYEQYF. DNA of the CDR3: TGTGCCAGCAGTGGACTAGCGGGAGTGGGGTCCTACGAGCAGTACTTC.

As for this clone: The junction differs from germline at one of its ends, possibly a read error. The chain carries TRBV7-7 and TRBJ2-1, with 9 bases lining up with TRBD2. The CDR3 has 17 amino acids. The germline V gene has CDR1 SSHAT and CDR2 FNYEAQ (reference sequence). The CDR3 here is CASSLGRGLAMNNEQFF. In DNA form, the CDR3 reads TGTGCTAGCAGCTTAGGCCGGGGACTAGCCATGAACAATGAGCAGTTCTTC. Together with reference TRBV7-7 and TRBJ2-1, the CDR3 gives the full variable domain: GAGVSQSPRYKVTKRGQDVTLRCDPISSHATLYWYQQALGQGPEFLTYFNYEAQPDKSGLPSDRFSAERPEGSISTLTIQRTEQRDSAMYRCASSLGRGLAMNNEQFFGPGTRLTVL.

This clone appeared a few times. V and J are TRBV28 and TRBJ1-2; D remains unclear. Trimming took off 6 bases at V and 1 base at J, with 21 bases between the two ends. Germline assignment: CDR1 MDHEN and CDR2 SYDVKM. The CDR3 totals 17 residues. The CDR3 bases are TGTGCCAGCAGCCCTCCCGGTTTCGGAGGGTATAACTATGGCTACACCTTC. This gives the protein CASSPPGFGGYNYGYTF.

This chain connects TRBV27 to TRBJ2-7, with a possible D match to TRBD2 (6 bases). There are 15 residues in the CDR3. Germline CDR1 reads MNHEY; CDR2 reads SMNVEV (reference sequence). The ends were cut back, 3 bases at V and 0 bases at J, with 12 bases in the middle. CDR3 protein: CASSFLASVSYEQYF. For the CDR3, the DNA is TGTGCCAGCAGTTTTTTAGCTAGCGTCTCCTACGAGCAGTACTTC.

The chain employs TRBV7-3 and TRBJ2-1, with TRBD2 identical over 10 bases. The J segment lost 4 bases and the V segment lost 5 bases, leaving 5 bases of the junction unmatched. This CDR3 spans 15 amino acids. CDR1 and CDR2 (germline): SGHTA, FQGTGA. CDR3 residues: CASSAGTSEYNEQFF. The CDR3, as DNA: TGTGCCAGCAGCGCCGGGACTAGCGAATACAATGAGCAGTTCTTC. Full variable domain (remainder filled in from reference TRBV7-3 and TRBJ2-1): GAGVSQTPSNKVTEKGKYVELRCDPISGHTALYWYRQSLGQGPEFLIYFQGTGAADDSGLPNDRFFAVRPEGSVSTLKIQRTERGDSAVYLCASSAGTSEYNEQFFGPGTRLTVL.

The rearrangement uses TRBV6-5 and TRBJ2-2; TRBD2 agrees at 13 bases. This CDR3 comprises 14 residues. Germline V gene data show CDR1 as MNHEY and CDR2 as SVGAGI. V was pared by 5 bases and J by 13 bases, with 7 bases of the junction left unmatched. The CDR3 DNA follows: TGTGCCAGCAGTCCCCGGACTAGCGGGAGTGGGCTGTTTTTT. Translated: CASSPRTSGSGLFF.

The CDR3 DNA sequence: TGTGCCAGCAGGGGACCAGAGGTCTCCTACGAGCAGTACTTC. Translated: CASRGPEVSYEQYF. This chain connects TRBV25-1 to TRBJ2-7; D may be TRBD1 or TRBD2 (5 bases each). The V end was cut by 6 bases, the J end by 0 bases, with 12 bases between. Germline V gene lookup returns CDR1 MGHDK and CDR2 SYGVNS. The CDR3 covers 14 residues.

CDR3 DNA: TGTGCCACCAGCAAGGACAGGGGCTACGAGCAGTACTTC. This translates into CATSKDRGYEQYF. The chain carries TRBV15 and TRBJ2-5; 9 nucleotides align to TRBD1. The end of the DNA is better explained by TRBJ2-7, so the J call may be wrong. The CDR3 contains 13 residues. Germline V gene lookup returns CDR1 LNHNV and CDR2 YYDKDF (reference sequence).

V is TRBV4-2 and J is TRBJ2-7; the match to TRBD2 covers 14 bases. Germline loops: CDR1 LGHNA, CDR2 YNFKEQ. V trimming: 0 bases; J trimming: 12 bases; junction bases outside the gene matches: 4. CDR3 length: 14 residues. This chain's CDR3 is CASSQDGLAGGTYF. CDR3 in DNA: TGTGCCAGCAGCCAAGATGGACTAGCGGGAGGAACGTACTTC.